Listed here are 27 T cell receptor beta chains from one sample, sequenced in a study of T cell repertoires in cytomegalovirus infection. Antigens of these TCRs are unknown. TCRdb re-called the reads through MiXCR, storing one row per CDR3 protein. The table records about 920,000 distinct CDR3 sequences, approximately 31% of them present only once. The specimen comprised cultured CD8+ T cells from PBMCs, sampled from culture after CMV antigen stimulation. These receptors were taken from a human donor in good health (CMV status not recorded). Some clones in this sample may be carry-over from other donors' samples.

The chain links TRBV25-1 to TRBJ2-3; 9 nucleotides agree with TRBD1. Germline V lookup: CDR1 MGHDK, CDR2 SYGVNS. V shed 2 bases and J 5 bases; nucleotides not matched to a gene: 11. The length of the CDR3 is 17 residues. CDR3 protein: CASSELYRGQEEDTQYF. For the CDR3, the DNA is TGTGCCAGCAGTGAACTGTACAGGGGGCAAGAGGAAGATACGCAGTATTTT.

This chain links TRBV6-5 with TRBJ2-7; perhaps D is TRBD1 or TRBD2 (6 bases each). The CDR3 sequence is 16 residues long. CDR1 is MNHEY and CDR2 is SVGAGI in the germline V gene. V lost 5 bases to trimming and J lost 2 bases, with 19 bases between them. The CDR3 sequence is CASSPHVGGTTYEQYV. CDR3 sequence (DNA): TGTGCCAGCAGTCCCCATGTGGGGGGCACGACCTACGAGCAGTACGTC.

This clonotype was seen more than once but under ten times. V and J are TRBV29-1 and TRBJ1-2; perhaps TRBD1 as D (5 bases). The V end lost 3 bases, the J end lost 2 bases, and 10 bases lay between the germline ends. Germline V gene sequence: CDR1 SQVTM, CDR2 ANQGSEA. This CDR3 spans 13 amino acids. The CDR3 reads CSVEGRANYGYTF. The DNA of the CDR3 is TGCAGCGTTGAGGGCAGGGCGAACTATGGCTACACCTTC.

This clonotype was seen more than once but under ten times. The rearrangement links TRBV4-1 to TRBJ2-5, with 9 bases lining up with TRBD2. Germline lookup yields CDR1 MGHRA and CDR2 YSYEKL. This CDR3 has 15 amino acids. Trimming took 2 bases from V and 5 from J; bases not matched to a gene: 6. The CDR3 is CASSQYSGGKETQYF. DNA of the CDR3: TGCGCCAGCAGCCAATATAGCGGGGGAAAGGAGACCCAGTACTTC.

This sequence joins TRBV7-6 and TRBJ1-2; D gene uncertain. Germline-derived CDR1 and CDR2 are SGHVS and FNYEAQ. The V and J ends lost 7 bases and 8 bases respectively, with 14 bases between them. The CDR3 sequence is 12 residues long. The CDR3 loop is CASIGLELGYTF. The CDR3, as DNA: TGTGCCAGCATCGGGCTGGAGCTAGGCTACACCTTC.

The chain is built from TRBV7-9 and TRBJ2-1, with unresolved D. Germline V gene lookup returns CDR1 SEHNR and CDR2 FQNEAQ (reference sequence). V lost 5 bases, J lost 6 bases, and 14 bases lay in between. The CDR3 loop spans 14 amino acids. The CDR3 nucleotides are TGTGCCAGCAGCACCCATGGCACCCGCAATGAGCAGTTCTTC. Its translation is CASSTHGTRNEQFF.

V usage is TRBV6-8 and J usage is TRBJ2-2; 8 nucleotides align to TRBD2. CDR3 length: 16 amino acids. Germline lookup yields CDR1 MNHGY and CDR2 SAAAGT. V lost 3 bases and J lost 3; bases outside the gene matches: 6. CDR3 coding DNA: TGTGCCAGCAGTTATTCTAGCGGGTGGGACACCGGGGAGCTGTTTTTT. Encoded protein: CASSYSSGWDTGELFF.

The V and J genes are TRBV6-6 and TRBJ2-7, with 9 bases identical to TRBD1. Germline-derived CDR1 and CDR2 are MNHNY and SVGAGI (reference sequence). With 4 bases clipped from V and 1 base from J, the junction kept 8 bases outside the gene matches. This CDR3 contains 16 residues. The CDR3 DNA sequence: TGTGCCAGCAGTTTTATGCGGACAGGGGATTCCTACGAGCAGTACGTC. This translates into CASSFMRTGDSYEQYV.

The J gene is TRBJ1-2, the V gene TRBV11-2; TRBD1 might be the D (6 bases). CDR1 is SGHAT, CDR2 FQNNGV, per germline. This CDR3 comprises 17 residues. Trimming took off 4 bases at V and 3 bases at J, with 21 bases between the two ends. The CDR3 sequence is CASSSPLRSGDYYGYTF. The CDR3 DNA follows: TGTGCCAGCAGCTCTCCCTTGCGGTCAGGGGACTACTATGGCTACACCTTC.

In this sample, this clonotype turned up a few times. The chain carries TRBV24-1 and TRBJ2-1; D is unresolved. Germline V CDR1 and CDR2: KGHDR, SFDVKD. The CDR3 is made up of 16 amino acids. Trimming removed 5 bases from V and 0 bases from J, with 13 bases in between. CDR3 loop: CATSVQRRSSYNEQFF. The CDR3 region has the DNA TGTGCCACCAGTGTCCAGAGGCGAAGCTCCTACAATGAGCAGTTCTTC.

The J gene is TRBJ1-2, the V gene TRBV29-1; 7 bases line up with TRBD1. Germline V gives CDR1 SQVTM, CDR2 ANQGSEA. The CDR3 runs 13 residues. The V segment lost 7 bases and the J segment 3 bases; nucleotides outside the gene matches: 8. The CDR3 DNA reads TGCAGCGCTACGACAGGGAGCGACTATGGCTACACCTTC. Translated: CSATTGSDYGYTF.

In its sample, this clonotype was seen a few times. The gene calls are TRBV19 and TRBJ2-1, with D maybe TRBD1 (6 bases). Germline lookup yields CDR1 LNHDA and CDR2 SQIVND (reference sequence). The CDR3 has 14 residues. V dropped 6 bases and J dropped 4 bases, with 13 bases sitting between them. The DNA of the CDR3 is TGTGCCAGTAGAGTACAGGGAGATTACAATGAGCAGTTCTTC. Its translation is CASRVQGDYNEQFF.

This rearrangement joins TRBV15 to TRBJ2-2; no clear D gene. Deletions cut 5 bases from V and 0 bases from J, with 13 bases between. The CDR3 runs to 16 residues. Germline V gives CDR1 LNHNV, CDR2 YYDKDF (reference sequence). The CDR3: CATSPAPRSNTGELFF. The CDR3 DNA is TGTGCCACCAGCCCAGCACCCCGATCGAACACCGGGGAGCTGTTTTTT.

In its sample, this clonotype was seen a few times. The chain carries TRBV6-1 and TRBJ1-2, with D perhaps matching TRBD1 (6 bases). Deletions cut 3 bases from V and 4 bases from J, with 15 bases between. Germline V gene data show CDR1 as MNHNS and CDR2 as SASEGT. There are 15 residues in the CDR3. The CDR3 coding sequence is TGTGCCAGCAGTGACGGGACAACCTCAGCCTATGGCTACACCTTC. Its translation is CASSDGTTSAYGYTF.

This clonotype was seen ten or more times. The chain links TRBV7-9 to TRBJ1-1; D is undetermined. CDR1 and CDR2 from the germline V gene are SEHNR and FQNEAQ (reference sequence). V lost 1 base and J lost 1, with 7 bases in between. The CDR3 spans 14 residues. The CDR3 nucleotides read TGTGCCAGCAGCTTAGTAGGGAGGAACACTGAAGCTTTCTTT. It codes for CASSLVGRNTEAFF.

This clonotype has a handful of counts. This rearrangement joins TRBV6-6 to TRBJ2-3; 7 bases map to TRBD2. This CDR3 has 14 residues. CDR1 is MNHNY and CDR2 is SVGAGI in the germline V gene (reference sequence). The junction had 5 bases not matched to a gene; V was cut back by 5 bases and J by 3 bases. CDR3 in amino acids: CASSQRLATDTQYF. CDR3 in DNA: TGTGCCAGCAGTCAAAGACTAGCAACAGATACGCAGTATTTT.

Details on this clonotype: A much larger clonotype is one base distant, so this may be a read error. This chain uses TRBV27 with TRBJ2-3, with D possibly TRBD1 on 5 matching bases. Germline CDR1 is MNHEY and CDR2 is SMNVEV (reference sequence). The CDR3 is made up of 14 amino acids. CDR3 in amino acids: CAGSLSTAGDTQYF. The DNA for the CDR3 is TGTGCCGGCAGTTTATCGACAGCTGGGGATACGCAGTATTTT.

This clonotype was recorded a few times. The CDR3 nucleotides are TGTGCCAGCAGCGCCGGATCAGGGACTAATGGCTACACCTTC. It translates to CASSAGSGTNGYTF. The V and J genes are TRBV7-9 and TRBJ1-2; TRBD1 is a possible D gene (5 bases). The germline V gene encodes CDR1 SEHNR and CDR2 FQNEAQ (reference sequence). Trimming removed 5 bases from V and 6 bases from J, with 16 bases in between. The CDR3 sequence is 14 residues long.

Concerning this clonotype itself: Given a much more abundant clone one base away, this may be a read error. The rearrangement joins TRBV7-2 to TRBJ1-1, with D hard to call. From germline, CDR1 is SGHTA and CDR2 FQGNSA. V was pared by 0 bases and J by 5 bases, with 13 bases between. The CDR3 is 15 residues long. The CDR3 loop reads CTSSLALTGWTEAFF. The CDR3 DNA sequence: TGTACCAGCAGCTTAGCCTTGACGGGGTGGACTGAAGCTTTCTTT. Looking up the rest from reference TRBV7-2 and TRBJ1-1 gives the full variable domain: GAGVSQSPSNKVTEKGKDVELRCDPISGHTALYWYRQSLGQGLEFLIYFQGNSAPDKSGLPSDRFSAERTGGSVSTLTIQRTQQEDSAVYLCTSSLALTGWTEAFFGQGTRLTVV.

CDR3 sequence reads: CSADELGEAFF. CDR3 coding DNA: TGCAGTGCTGATGAACTGGGCGAAGCTTTCTTT. The V call is TRBV20-1, the J call TRBJ1-1; D uncertain. This CDR3 contains 11 residues. Trimming left V 5 bases short and J 8 bases short, with 12 bases between. CDR1 and CDR2 (germline): DFQATT, SNEGSKA (reference sequence).

Concerning this clonotype itself: Just one base apart from a much larger clone, this may be a read error. The chain uses TRBV7-8 and TRBJ2-1; D remains unclear. The CDR3 runs to 15 residues. The germline V gene encodes CDR1 SGHVS and CDR2 FQNEAQ. The CDR3 spells CAGSPSGLEDNEQFF. CDR3 bases: TGTGCCGGCAGCCCCTCGGGCCTAGAAGATAATGAGCAGTTCTTC.

The chain is built from TRBV7-9 and TRBJ1-2, with D hard to call. Trimming removed 5 bases from V and 11 bases from J, with 15 bases in between. CDR1 SEHNR and CDR2 FQNEAQ come from the germline V gene (reference sequence). This CDR3 comprises 12 residues. CDR3 in amino acids: CASSLMDRGYTF. The CDR3 nucleotides are TGTGCCAGCAGCCTGATGGACCGCGGGTACACCTTC.

About this clonotype: The junction shows a germline mismatch at one end, possibly a read error. CDR3 sequence reads: CVSSLGYPQEDGYTF. The CDR3 DNA reads TGTGTCAGCAGCTTAGGTTACCCGCAGGAGGATGGCTACACCTTC. V is TRBV7-9 and J is TRBJ1-2; the D is unclear. Germline V gives CDR1 SEHNR, CDR2 FQNEAQ (reference sequence). This CDR3 has 15 amino acids.

This chain uses TRBV27 with TRBJ2-1; 11 bases are a match to TRBD2. This CDR3 is built from 17 residues. The V and J ends lost 2 bases and 4 bases, in that order; junction bases with no gene match: 7. Germline CDR1 and CDR2: MNHEY and SMNVEV (reference sequence). The CDR3 is CASSLMFSGGVYNEQFF. Written as DNA, the CDR3 is TGTGCCAGCAGTTTAATGTTTAGCGGGGGGGTATACAATGAGCAGTTCTTC.

This chain links TRBV27 with TRBJ2-6; D gene uncertain. The ends were cut back, 7 bases at V and 8 bases at J, with 9 bases in the middle. Germline V CDR1 and CDR2: MNHEY, SMNVEV (reference sequence). CDR3 length: 12 amino acids. The chain's CDR3 is CASTSWPNVLTF. Written as DNA, the CDR3 is TGTGCCAGCACGTCATGGCCCAACGTCCTGACTTTC.

The chain carries TRBV6-2 or TRBV6-3 and TRBJ2-7; 7 positions match TRBD2. The CDR3 extends over 17 amino acids. Germline-derived CDR1 and CDR2 are MNHEY and SVGEGT. The ends lost 3 bases at V and 1 base at J; junction bases unmatched: 12. CDR3 in amino acids: CASSYPRNRDYSYEQYF. CDR3 in DNA: TGTGCCAGCAGTTATCCCAGGAACCGGGACTATTCCTACGAGCAGTACTTC.

The gene calls are TRBV7-9 and TRBJ2-7; D perhaps matches TRBD2 (5 bases). This CDR3 contains 15 residues. Deletions cut 6 bases from V and 2 bases from J, with 17 bases between. Per germline, CDR1 SEHNR and CDR2 FQNEAQ (reference sequence). In nucleotides, the CDR3 is TGTGCCAGCAGTTTCCCCCCAGGAGGCCCCTACGAGCAGTACTTC. Protein sequence: CASSFPPGGPYEQYF.